This TCR beta chain was sequenced in a study of shared clonotypes between healthy human individuals. Samples underwent the assay at deep level. An even split of each subset's genomic DNA across several immunoSEQ plates was performed. In the authors' workflow: From ImmunoSEQ came sequences covering only the junction and carrying no quality scores, so filtering differed. Sequenced by immunoSEQ multiplex PCR; TCRdb stores in-frame clones only, minus some. V, J and clone size derive from that table, while D and trimming were established from the DNA sequence. The table records fewer than 1 million clones, about 96% of them present only once. Selected positively for CCR7 and CD45RO-negative, naive CD8 cells excluded terminally differentiated effector memory CD45RA+ cells. From germline, CDR1 is SNHLY and CDR2 FYNNEI. V was pared by 8 bases and J by 3 bases, with 8 bases between. The CDR3 contains 11 residues.

As concerns this clone: This specimen includes other DNA sequences encoding the same CDR3.

The sample comprised naive CD8+ T cells sorted from blood. The TCR was taken from a man in his thirties or forties in good health. This rearrangement joins TRBV2 to TRBJ2-7, with unresolved D. The CDR3 bases are TGTGCCAGCGATGATAGCTACGAGCAGTACTTC. Residues: CASDDSYEQYF.